This T cell receptor beta chain was obtained from a study of shared T cell receptors in the human thymus. Some clones are missing from TCRdb's copy, which holds only in-frame ones; the method was immunoSEQ multiplex PCR. The data show over 650,000 clones, about 90% seen once. Germline assignment: CDR1 SGHVS and CDR2 FQNEAQ. Unmatched junction bases numbered 9, after V lost 1 base and J lost 3 bases. The CDR3 sequence is 16 residues long. A further study also used this sample, focusing on human thymus T cells. That report adds: Surgeons resected thymus tissue during corrective heart surgery. Apparent skewing of V and J gene usage characterized both thymic and blood repertoires. Related research reported highly overlapping thymic repertoires among unrelated individuals.

The TCR was taken from a boy less than two years old with a congenital heart defect. V usage is TRBV7-8 and J usage is TRBJ2-7, with 7 bases aligning to TRBD1. The sample consisted of thymocytes. The CDR3 DNA sequence: TGTGCCAGCAGCTTAGGGGAAGGGGGCGCAGACTACGAGCAGTACTTC. It is translated as CASSLGEGGADYEQYF.